This is a list of T cell receptor beta chains from one sample in a study of blood T cell repertoires in COVID-19. Generated by immunoSEQ multiplex PCR, the TCRdb table keeps only in-frame clones and is missing some. The table has 200,000 to 250,000 clones, 80% to 95% seen once; the top ten hold about 0.8%. Sequenced input: peripheral blood. Every receptor here comes from a man aged 55 to 70 with COVID-19, enrolled during active disease. CDR3s include the opening cysteine and the closing phenylalanine or tryptophan. The D gene is left open where the match is weak. Size values are once, few and many counts, or a class for expanded clones, and some rows have none.

clone size: few
D gene: TRBD1
V gene: TRBV3-1/TRBV3-2
J gene: TRBJ2-7
CDR3 DNA: TGTGCCAGCAGCCAGAACAAGGTGGACAGGGTTGGCGAGCAGTACTTC
CDR3 protein: CASSQNKVDRVGEQYF

clone size: NA
D gene: NA
V gene: TRBV5-1
J gene: TRBJ2-1
CDR3 DNA: TGCGCCAGCAGAATGAACCAGGGGCCACCCTACAATGAGCAGTTCTTC
CDR3 protein: CASRMNQGPPYNEQFF

clone size: NA
D gene: TRBD1
V gene: TRBV3-1/TRBV3-2
J gene: TRBJ2-7
CDR3 DNA: TGTGCCAGCAGTAACAAGCGACAGGGGTCCGAGCAGTACTTC
CDR3 protein: CASSNKRQGSEQYF

clone size: NA
D gene: NA
V gene: TRBV5-1
J gene: TRBJ1-5
CDR3 DNA: TGCGCCAGCAGCTTGGACGGGGGTTATCAGCCCCAGCATTTT
CDR3 protein: CASSLDGGYQPQHF

clone size: NA
D gene: NA
V gene: TRBV9
J gene: TRBJ2-7
CDR3 DNA: TGTGCCAGCAGCGTAGATCAGGGCCCCTACGAGCAGTACTTC
CDR3 protein: CASSVDQGPYEQYF

clone size: NA
D gene: TRBD2
V gene: TRBV5-1
J gene: TRBJ2-1
CDR3 DNA: TGCGCCAGCAGCTCAGGACTAGAACCCGGTGAGCAGTTCTTC
CDR3 protein: CASSSGLEPGEQFF

clone size: NA
D gene: TRBD1
V gene: TRBV6-5
J gene: TRBJ2-7
CDR3 DNA: TGTGCCAGCAGAAGGTGGCAGGGGGAATCCTACGAGCAGTACTTC
CDR3 protein: CASRRWQGESYEQYF

clone size: NA
D gene: TRBD2
V gene: TRBV28
J gene: TRBJ2-3
CDR3 DNA: TGTGCCAGCAGTTTAGTGGGAGGGAAAGATACGCAGTATTTT
CDR3 protein: CASSLVGGKDTQYF

clone size: once
D gene: TRBD1
V gene: TRBV4-3
J gene: TRBJ2-1
CDR3 DNA: TGCGCCAGCAGCCCGGGACAGGGCCCCTACAATGAGCAGTTCTTC
CDR3 protein: CASSPGQGPYNEQFF

clone size: once
D gene: NA
V gene: TRBV3-1/TRBV3-2
J gene: TRBJ1-6
CDR3 DNA: TGTGCCAGCAGCCTAGGTGGGCCGAATTCACCCCTCCACTTT
CDR3 protein: CASSLGGPNSPLHF

clone size: NA
D gene: NA
V gene: TRBV4-1
J gene: TRBJ1-5
CDR3 DNA: TGCGCCAGCAGCCAGGGACAACTAGTAAGTGTGCCCCAGCATTTT
CDR3 protein: CASSQGQLVSVPQHF

clone size: NA
D gene: TRBD1
V gene: TRBV27
J gene: TRBJ1-5
CDR3 DNA: TGTGCCAGCAGCCTTGGACAGGTCGGACAGCCCCAGCATTTT
CDR3 protein: CASSLGQVGQPQHF

clone size: NA
D gene: TRBD2
V gene: TRBV6-8
J gene: TRBJ2-7
CDR3 DNA: TGTGCCAGCAGTTACTCACCGGGACTAGCGGGAGTTGGGAACACCTACGAGCAGTACTTC
CDR3 protein: CASSYSPGLAGVGNTYEQYF